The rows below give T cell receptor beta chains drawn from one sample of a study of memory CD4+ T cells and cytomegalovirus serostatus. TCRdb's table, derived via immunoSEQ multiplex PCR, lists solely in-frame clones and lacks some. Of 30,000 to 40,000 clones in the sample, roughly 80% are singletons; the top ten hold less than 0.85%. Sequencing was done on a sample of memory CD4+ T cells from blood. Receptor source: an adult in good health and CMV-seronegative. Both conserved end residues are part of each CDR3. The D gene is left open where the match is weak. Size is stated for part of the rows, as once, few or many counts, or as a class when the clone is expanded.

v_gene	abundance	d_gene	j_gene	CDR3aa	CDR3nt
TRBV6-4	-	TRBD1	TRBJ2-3	CASSLGQGARNTQYF	TGTGCCAGCAGTTTAGGACAGGGGGCGCGAAATACGCAGTATTTT
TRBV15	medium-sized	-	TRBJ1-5	CATSRDYQPQHF	TGTGCCACCAGCAGAGATTATCAGCCCCAGCATTTT
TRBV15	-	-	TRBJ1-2	CATSRDDKRASYGYTF	TGTGCCACCAGCAGGGACGACAAGAGGGCAAGCTATGGCTACACCTTC
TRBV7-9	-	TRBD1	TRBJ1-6	CASSVGGTGTSPLHF	TGTGCCAGCAGCGTAGGGGGGACAGGGACTTCACCCCTCCACTTT
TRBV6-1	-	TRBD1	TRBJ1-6	CASSERGQSISYNSPLHF	TGTGCCAGCAGTGAAAGGGGACAGTCAATCTCCTATAATTCACCCCTCCACTTT
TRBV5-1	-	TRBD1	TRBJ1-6	CASSLSTGGDSPLHF	TGCGCCAGCAGCTTGTCCACAGGGGGAGATTCACCCCTCCACTTT
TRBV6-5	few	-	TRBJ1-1	CASRARGVVNTEAFF	TGTGCCAGCAGGGCGCGGGGGGTAGTAAACACTGAAGCTTTCTTT
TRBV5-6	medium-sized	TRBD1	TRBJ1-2	CASSSGDRGGYTF	TGTGCCAGCAGCTCTGGGGACAGGGGTGGCTACACCTTC
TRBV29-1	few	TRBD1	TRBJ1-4	CSANRGTEKLFF	TGCAGCGCTAACAGGGGAACTGAAAAACTGTTTTTT
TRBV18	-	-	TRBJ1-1	CASFPTGSNTEAFF	TGTGCCAGCTTCCCGACAGGTTCGAACACTGAAGCTTTCTTT
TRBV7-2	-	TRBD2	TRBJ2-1	CASSLGGGNEQFF	TGTGCCAGCAGCTTAGGCGGGGGGAATGAGCAGTTCTTC
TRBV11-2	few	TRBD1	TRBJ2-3	CASSEGQSTDTQYF	TGTGCCAGCAGTGAGGGACAGAGCACAGATACGCAGTATTTT
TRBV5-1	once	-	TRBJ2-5	CASSLGRESAETQYF	TGCGCCAGCAGCTTGGGCAGGGAGTCAGCAGAGACCCAGTACTTC
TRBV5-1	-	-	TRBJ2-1	CASSEGGQAGYNEQFF	TGCGCCAGCAGCGAAGGTGGCCAGGCCGGTTACAATGAGCAGTTCTTC
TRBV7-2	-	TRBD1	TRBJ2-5	CASSLEGGPLRSQYF	TGTGCCAGCAGCTTAGAAGGGGGCCCGCTGAGGTCCCAGTACTTC
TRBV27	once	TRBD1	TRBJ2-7	CASSFRSRGQGGSYEQYF	TGTGCCAGCAGTTTTAGGTCCCGAGGACAGGGGGGTTCCTACGAGCAGTACTTC
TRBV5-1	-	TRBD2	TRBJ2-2	CATSIGLAGTGELFF	TGCGCCACCAGCATTGGACTAGCGGGCACCGGGGAGCTGTTTTTT
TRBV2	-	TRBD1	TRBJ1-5	CASRSDRGSNQPQHF	TGTGCCAGCAGGTCCGACAGGGGAAGCAATCAGCCCCAGCATTTT
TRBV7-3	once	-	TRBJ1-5	CASSLYGAGSPQHF	TGTGCCAGCAGCTTATACGGGGCCGGGTCGCCCCAGCATTTT
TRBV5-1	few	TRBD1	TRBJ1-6	CASSLVGQSGNSPLHF	TGCGCCAGCAGCTTGGTGGGACAGTCAGGGAATTCACCCCTCCACTTT
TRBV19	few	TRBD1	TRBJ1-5	CASSRQGASNQPQHF	TGTGCCAGTAGTAGACAGGGGGCCAGCAATCAGCCCCAGCATTTT
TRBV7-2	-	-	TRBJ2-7	CASSPMSSYEQYF	TGTGCCAGCAGCCCCATGAGCTCCTACGAGCAGTACTTC
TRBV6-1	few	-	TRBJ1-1	CASGLTSQGRGEAFF	TGTGCCAGCGGCCTAACGAGTCAGGGGAGGGGTGAAGCTTTCTTT
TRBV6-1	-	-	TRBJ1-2	CASSEFPTNYGYTF	TGTGCCAGCAGTGAATTCCCTACTAACTATGGCTACACCTTC